A selection of T cell receptor beta chains follows, all from one sample in a study of human T cells and chemical hapten exposure. TCRdb recomputed calls from the RACE reads with MiXCR, one row per CDR3 protein. The sample consists of some 200,000 distinct CDR3 sequences, under 35% of them appearing once. Sequencing was performed on whole blood, taken in connection with sensitization to the hapten diphenylcyclopropenone (DPC). The receptor set was obtained from a young woman with alopecia areata. Some clones in this sample may be carry-over from other donors' samples. Each CDR3 is given with its conserved first and last residue. The D gene is left open where the match is weak. Size is omitted from some rows. Given values are once, few, many or a class for expanded clones.

CDR3 protein	CDR3 DNA	V gene	D gene	J gene	clone size
CSARDRGRDIYEQYF	TGCAGTGCTAGAGATCGAGGGAGGGATATCTACGAGCAGTACTTC	TRBV20-1	TRBD2	TRBJ2-7	few
CSVAGGRIGEKLFF	TGCAGCGTTGCCGGTGGCAGGATCGGTGAAAAACTGTTTTTT	TRBV29-1	.	TRBJ1-4	many
CASSTYRTGFSYEQYF	TGTGCCAGCAGTACGTATCGGACAGGGTTCTCCTACGAGCAGTACTTC	TRBV28	TRBD1	TRBJ2-7	few
CASSLAGSNRDTQYF	TGCGCCAGCAGCCTAGCGGGGTCGAACAGAGATACGCAGTATTTT	TRBV4-3	TRBD2	TRBJ2-3	few
CASWRVGGSSYEQYF	TGTGCCAGCTGGCGAGTCGGCGGGAGCTCCTACGAGCAGTACTTC	TRBV27	TRBD2	TRBJ2-7	few
CASSQVGWEGLNEQFF	TGCGCCAGCAGCCAAGTCGGGTGGGAGGGCCTTAATGAGCAGTTCTTC	TRBV4-1	TRBD2	TRBJ2-1	.
CSARGLAKSSTGELFF	TGCAGTGCTAGAGGACTAGCGAAGAGTTCCACCGGGGAGCTGTTTTTT	TRBV20-1	TRBD2	TRBJ2-2	.
CASSYGGLVDTIYF	TGTGCCAGCAGTTATGGAGGGTTGGTAGACACCATATATTTT	TRBV28	.	TRBJ1-3	few
CASSRPAGAQYF	TGTGCCAGCAGCCGCCCGGCAGGGGCCCAGTACTTC	TRBV7-8	.	TRBJ2-5	few
CSARGDREPYEQYF	TGCAGTGCTAGAGGGGACAGGGAACCCTACGAGCAGTACTTC	TRBV20-1	TRBD1	TRBJ2-7	.
CSVEEGGQYEQFF	TGCAGCGTTGAAGAGGGGGGCCAGTACGAGCAGTTCTTC	TRBV29-1	.	TRBJ2-1	once
CSAGTGKSSYNSPLHF	TGCAGTGCTGGGACAGGGAAGAGCTCCTATAATTCACCCCTCCACTTT	TRBV20-1	TRBD1	TRBJ1-6	few
CASSLSARLYGYTF	TGTGCCAGCAGTTTGAGTGCTCGACTCTATGGCTACACCTTC	TRBV28	.	TRBJ1-2	.
CSARGGDRADTGELFF	TGCAGTGCTAGAGGGGGAGACAGGGCGGACACCGGGGAGCTGTTTTTT	TRBV20-1	TRBD1	TRBJ2-2	few
CASSEGQGHEQYF	TGTGCCAGCAGTGAGGGACAGGGGCACGAGCAGTACTTC	TRBV2	TRBD1	TRBJ2-7	.
CASSSDRGPRTDTQYF	TGCGCCAGCAGCTCAGACAGGGGTCCCCGCACAGATACGCAGTATTTT	TRBV5-1	TRBD1	TRBJ2-3	.
CASSFSQYNSPLHF	TGTGCCAGCAGCTTTAGCCAGTATAATTCACCCCTCCACTTT	TRBV7-2	.	TRBJ1-6	.
CSAQRRGGIWDEQFF	TGCAGTGCTCAGAGGCGGGGCGGGATCTGGGATGAGCAGTTCTTC	TRBV20-1	.	TRBJ2-1	many
CASSPRPVEITEAFF	TGTGCCAGCAGCCCACGCCCCGTTGAAATCACTGAAGCTTTCTTT	TRBV7-8	.	TRBJ1-1	few
CASPTDWNTGELFF	TGTGCCAGCCCGACAGATTGGAACACCGGGGAGCTGTTTTTT	TRBV7-9	.	TRBJ2-2	few
CASSLWPGDQPQHF	TGTGCCAGCAGCTTATGGCCGGGGGATCAGCCCCAGCATTTT	TRBV7-2	.	TRBJ1-5	.
CASSALGGGPWNTEAFF	TGTGCCAGCAGCGCTTTAGGAGGGGGGCCCTGGAACACTGAAGCTTTCTTT	TRBV6-5	.	TRBJ1-1	.
CASKDTLNSPLHF	TGTGCCAGCAAAGACACCCTTAATTCACCCCTCCACTTT	TRBV28	.	TRBJ1-6	.
CASSGTVIQPQHF	TGTGCCAGTAGCGGGACAGTGATACAGCCCCAGCATTTT	TRBV19	TRBD1	TRBJ1-5	few
CASSLGASYGYTF	TGTGCCAGCAGCTTAGGAGCAAGCTATGGCTACACCTTC	TRBV7-9	.	TRBJ1-2	few
CASSGVEAFF	TGTGCCAGCAGTGGTGTTGAAGCTTTCTTT	TRBV28	.	TRBJ1-1	.
CASSQSARENIQYF	TGTGCCAGCAGCCAGTCGGCCAGAGAAAACATTCAGTACTTC	TRBV3-1	.	TRBJ2-4	.
CASRAGTAGNTIYF	TGTGCCAGCAGAGCCGGGACCGCAGGAAACACCATATATTTT	TRBV2	.	TRBJ1-3	many
CASSRYWFENSPLHF	TGTGCCAGCAGTCGCTACTGGTTTGAGAATTCACCCCTCCACTTT	TRBV2	.	TRBJ1-6	few
CASSPDDSKRTQYF	TGTGCCAGCAGCCCAGACGACTCCAAGCGGACCCAGTACTTC	TRBV11-2	.	TRBJ2-5	few
CSARAGTGFSEQYF	TGCAGTGCTAGAGCTGGGACAGGGTTTAGCGAGCAGTACTTC	TRBV20-1	TRBD1	TRBJ2-7	.
CASSQEDLGAPYSNQPQHF	TGCGCCAGCAGCCAAGAGGATCTAGGAGCCCCTTATAGCAATCAGCCCCAGCATTTT	TRBV4-1	.	TRBJ1-5	.
CASSHRLAGASTDTQYF	TGTGCCAGCAGCCACCGACTAGCGGGGGCTAGCACAGATACGCAGTATTTT	TRBV7-2	TRBD2	TRBJ2-3	.
CASIPGQSTGELFF	TGCGCCAGCATCCCGGGACAGAGCACCGGGGAGCTGTTTTTT	TRBV5-1	TRBD1	TRBJ2-2	.
CASSPDEKLFF	TGTGCCAGCAGTCCGGATGAAAAACTGTTTTTT	TRBV6-2/TRBV6-3	.	TRBJ1-4	few
CASSLEGVTNEKLFF	TGCGCCAGCAGCTTGGAGGGGGTCACTAATGAAAAACTGTTTTTT	TRBV5-1	.	TRBJ1-4	.
CASSLASGELFF	TGTGCCAGCAGCTTAGCTTCCGGGGAGCTGTTTTTT	TRBV7-6	.	TRBJ2-2	few
CASGRGDSNQPQHF	TGTGCCAGCGGGCGGGGAGATAGCAATCAGCCCCAGCATTTT	TRBV3-1	.	TRBJ1-5	.
CASSREVGFQETQYF	TGTGCCAGCAGCCGAGAGGTCGGTTTTCAAGAGACCCAGTACTTC	TRBV7-9	.	TRBJ2-5	.
CASSLPGQGNQPQHF	TGTGCCAGCTCGCTCCCGGGACAGGGCAATCAGCCCCAGCATTTT	TRBV18	TRBD1	TRBJ1-5	.